These T cell receptor beta chains were read from a single sample in a study of CXCR3-negative and CXCR3-positive naive CD8 T cells. For each CDR3 protein, TCRdb gives one entry from its re-call of the 5' RACE reads, without DNA. The listing contains about 81,000 distinct CDR3 sequences. Sequencing was done on a sample of naive CXCR3- CD8+ T cells from blood. Receptors originate from a human donor in good health. Some clones in this sample may be carry-over from other donors' samples. Each CDR3 is given with its conserved first and last residue. Fields, in order: J gene, V gene, clone size, CDR3 protein. Rows give clone size only sometimes, using once, few, many, or a class for an expanded clone.

J gene: TRBJ2-5; V gene: TRBV7-6; clone size: NA; CDR3 protein: CASSLRTSGTYAQETQYF
J gene: TRBJ1-2; V gene: TRBV29-1; clone size: NA; CDR3 protein: CSVEGRGYGYTF
J gene: TRBJ2-7; V gene: TRBV29-1; clone size: NA; CDR3 protein: CSVEAEGLYEQYF
J gene: TRBJ2-1; V gene: TRBV29-1; clone size: NA; CDR3 protein: CSVVERGYGEQFF
J gene: TRBJ1-5; V gene: TRBV28; clone size: NA; CDR3 protein: CASSLFVPSNQPQHF
J gene: TRBJ1-2; V gene: TRBV7-9; clone size: NA; CDR3 protein: CASSSDSLGGYTF
J gene: TRBJ2-1; V gene: TRBV29-1; clone size: medium-sized; CDR3 protein: CSAYPQNNEQFF
J gene: TRBJ1-3; V gene: TRBV13; clone size: NA; CDR3 protein: CASSAITGGNGNTIYF
J gene: TRBJ1-2; V gene: TRBV6-5; clone size: NA; CDR3 protein: CASSYQGYEANYGYTF
J gene: TRBJ2-1; V gene: TRBV11-2; clone size: NA; CDR3 protein: CASSPGMGLAGNEQFF
J gene: TRBJ2-3; V gene: TRBV15; clone size: NA; CDR3 protein: CATSPHSGGDTQYF
J gene: TRBJ2-1; V gene: TRBV28; clone size: NA; CDR3 protein: CASSPDYNEQFF
J gene: TRBJ2-3; V gene: TRBV5-1; clone size: NA; CDR3 protein: CASSPLGGTDTQYF
J gene: TRBJ2-2; V gene: TRBV3-1; clone size: NA; CDR3 protein: CASSQDWGGDTGELFF
J gene: TRBJ1-2; V gene: TRBV30; clone size: NA; CDR3 protein: CAWSPSGVLAYGYTF
J gene: TRBJ2-3; V gene: TRBV11-2; clone size: NA; CDR3 protein: CASSFGFADTQYF
J gene: TRBJ2-7; V gene: TRBV6-2/TRBV6-3; clone size: NA; CDR3 protein: CASSYSKHKGDYEQYF
J gene: TRBJ2-1; V gene: TRBV29-1; clone size: NA; CDR3 protein: CSVEGGPSYNEQFF
J gene: TRBJ2-4; V gene: TRBV7-2; clone size: NA; CDR3 protein: CASSLAMSGIAKNIQYF
J gene: TRBJ2-2; V gene: TRBV7-9; clone size: NA; CDR3 protein: CASSSTITQSALTGELFF
J gene: TRBJ2-7; V gene: TRBV28; clone size: NA; CDR3 protein: CASSPGLGTGEDEQYF
J gene: TRBJ2-5; V gene: TRBV4-1; clone size: NA; CDR3 protein: CASSQDGGGPETQYF
J gene: TRBJ2-7; V gene: TRBV29-1; clone size: NA; CDR3 protein: CSVEDNHYEQYF
J gene: TRBJ2-7; V gene: TRBV7-6; clone size: NA; CDR3 protein: CASSLEHRINYEQYF
J gene: TRBJ2-2; V gene: TRBV25-1; clone size: NA; CDR3 protein: CASSRLHAGLPNTGELFF
J gene: TRBJ2-3; V gene: TRBV12-3/TRBV12-4; clone size: NA; CDR3 protein: CASSPQAGTGPDTQYF
J gene: TRBJ2-3; V gene: TRBV12-3/TRBV12-4; clone size: NA; CDR3 protein: CASRLTGGTDTQYF
J gene: TRBJ2-7; V gene: TRBV4-2; clone size: NA; CDR3 protein: CASSQDAGTPTSSYEQYF
J gene: TRBJ2-7; V gene: TRBV29-1; clone size: NA; CDR3 protein: CSVESPVTYEQYF
J gene: TRBJ2-1; V gene: TRBV7-9; clone size: NA; CDR3 protein: CASSPSGGPNEQFF
J gene: TRBJ2-1; V gene: TRBV21-1; clone size: NA; CDR3 protein: CASSKPGRRWDEQFF